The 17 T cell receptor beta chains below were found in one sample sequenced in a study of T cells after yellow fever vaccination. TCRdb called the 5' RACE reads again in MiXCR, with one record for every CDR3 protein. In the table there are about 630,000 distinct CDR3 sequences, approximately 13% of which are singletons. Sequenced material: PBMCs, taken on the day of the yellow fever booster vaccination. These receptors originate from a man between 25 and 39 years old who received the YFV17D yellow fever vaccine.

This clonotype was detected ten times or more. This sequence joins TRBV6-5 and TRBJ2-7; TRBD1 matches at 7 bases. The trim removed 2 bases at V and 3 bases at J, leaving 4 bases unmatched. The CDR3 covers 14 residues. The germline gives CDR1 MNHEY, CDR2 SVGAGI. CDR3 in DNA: TGTGCCAGCAGTTACACGTACAGGGGCTACGAGCAGTACTTC. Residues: CASSYTYRGYEQYF.

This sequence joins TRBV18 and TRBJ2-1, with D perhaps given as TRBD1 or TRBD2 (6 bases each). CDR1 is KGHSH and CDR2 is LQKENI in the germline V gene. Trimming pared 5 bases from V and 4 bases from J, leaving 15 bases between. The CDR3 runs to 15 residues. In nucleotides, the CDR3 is TGTGCCAGCTCATCAAGGGGGGAGCGGTACAATGAGCAGTTCTTC. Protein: CASSSRGERYNEQFF. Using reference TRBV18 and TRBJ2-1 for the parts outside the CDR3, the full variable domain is NAGVMQNPRHLVRRRGQEARLRCSPMKGHSHVYWYRQLPEEGLKFMVYLQKENIIDESGMPKERFSAEFPKEGPSILRIQQVVRGDSAAYFCASSSRGERYNEQFFGPGTRLTVL.

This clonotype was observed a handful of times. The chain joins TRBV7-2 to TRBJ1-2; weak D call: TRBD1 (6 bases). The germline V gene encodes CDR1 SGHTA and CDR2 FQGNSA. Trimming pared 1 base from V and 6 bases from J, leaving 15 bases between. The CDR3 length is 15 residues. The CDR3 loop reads CASSLDYRGANGYTF. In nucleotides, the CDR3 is TGTGCCAGCAGCTTAGATTATAGGGGGGCCAATGGCTACACCTTC.

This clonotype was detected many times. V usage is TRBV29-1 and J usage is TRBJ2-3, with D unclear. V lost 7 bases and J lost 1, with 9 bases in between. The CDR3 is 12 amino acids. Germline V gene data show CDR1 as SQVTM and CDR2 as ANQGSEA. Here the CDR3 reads CSAKGGTDTQYF. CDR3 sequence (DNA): TGCAGCGCGAAGGGTGGCACAGATACGCAGTATTTT.

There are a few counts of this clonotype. CDR3 protein: CSASSAGTKYNEQFF. CDR3 DNA: TGCAGTGCAAGCTCTGCCGGGACAAAGTACAATGAGCAGTTCTTC. The V and J genes are TRBV20-1 and TRBJ2-1, with D maybe TRBD1 (6 bases). Per the germline V gene, CDR1 is DFQATT and CDR2 is SNEGSKA (reference sequence). V was trimmed by 6 bases and J by 4 bases, leaving 19 bases between them. The CDR3 sequence is 15 residues long.

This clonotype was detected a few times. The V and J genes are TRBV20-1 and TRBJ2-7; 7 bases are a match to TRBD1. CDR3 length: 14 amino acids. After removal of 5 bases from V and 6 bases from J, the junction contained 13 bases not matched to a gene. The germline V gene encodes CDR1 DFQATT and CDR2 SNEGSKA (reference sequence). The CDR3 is CSAAQQGISGEQYF. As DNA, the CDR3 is TGCAGTGCTGCCCAACAGGGGATCTCGGGCGAGCAGTACTTC.

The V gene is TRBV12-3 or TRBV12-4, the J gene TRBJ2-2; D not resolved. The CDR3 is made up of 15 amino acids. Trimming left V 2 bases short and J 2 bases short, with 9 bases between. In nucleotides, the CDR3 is TGTGCCAGCAGTTTAATGAGCGATAACACCGGGGAGCTGTTTTTT. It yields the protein CASSLMSDNTGELFF.

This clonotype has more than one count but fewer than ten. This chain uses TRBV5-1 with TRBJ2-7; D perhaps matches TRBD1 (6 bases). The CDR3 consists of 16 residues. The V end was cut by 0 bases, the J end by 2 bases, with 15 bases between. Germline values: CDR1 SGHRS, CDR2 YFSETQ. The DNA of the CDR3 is TGCGCCAGCAGCTTGGCGATGGACAGTCGCACCTACGAGCAGTACTTC. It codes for CASSLAMDSRTYEQYF.

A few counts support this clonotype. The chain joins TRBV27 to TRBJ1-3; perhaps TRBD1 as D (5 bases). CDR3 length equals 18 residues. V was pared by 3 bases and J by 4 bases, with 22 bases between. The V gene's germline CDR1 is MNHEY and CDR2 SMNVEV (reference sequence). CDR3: CASSFGPPGTLVGNTIYF. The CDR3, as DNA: TGTGCCAGCAGTTTTGGCCCCCCGGGGACCCTGGTCGGAAACACCATATATTTT.

The CDR3 bases are TGTGCCAGCAGTGCCCTTGACACTGAAGCTTTCTTT. Protein: CASSALDTEAFF. The chain recombines TRBV6-5 with TRBJ1-1; no reliable D call. This CDR3 spans 12 amino acids. Germline V lookup: CDR1 MNHEY, CDR2 SVGAGI. V lost 5 bases and J 3 bases, leaving 7 bases between the germline ends.

As DNA, the CDR3 is TGTGCCAGCAGCTCCCGTAGTTCTAGCGGATCCTACAATGAGCAGTTCTTC. Its protein product is CASSSRSSSGSYNEQFF. The chain employs TRBV9 and TRBJ2-1, with 7 bases that match TRBD2. The germline V gene encodes CDR1 SGDLS and CDR2 YYNGEE. The V segment lost 4 bases and the J segment 1 base; nucleotides outside the gene matches: 11. The CDR3 has 17 amino acids.

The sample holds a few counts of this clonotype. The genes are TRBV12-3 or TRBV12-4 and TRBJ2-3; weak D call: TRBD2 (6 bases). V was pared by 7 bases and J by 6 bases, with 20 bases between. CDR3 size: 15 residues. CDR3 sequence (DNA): TGTGCCAGCACCCCTTCGGGACTCCGTGGGGATACGCAGTATTTT. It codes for CASTPSGLRGDTQYF.

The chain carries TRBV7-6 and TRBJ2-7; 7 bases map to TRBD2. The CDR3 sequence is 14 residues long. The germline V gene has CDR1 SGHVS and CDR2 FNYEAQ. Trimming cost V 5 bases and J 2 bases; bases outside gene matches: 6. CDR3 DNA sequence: TGTGCCAGCAGCCCTAGCGGCAAGCCCTACGAGCAGTACTTC. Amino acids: CASSPSGKPYEQYF.

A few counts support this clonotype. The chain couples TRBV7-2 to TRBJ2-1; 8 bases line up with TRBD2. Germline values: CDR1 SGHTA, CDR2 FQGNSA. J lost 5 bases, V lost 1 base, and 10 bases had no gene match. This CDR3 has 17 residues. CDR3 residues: CASSLGVLSGIHNEQFF. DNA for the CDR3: TGTGCCAGCAGCTTAGGGGTACTTAGCGGGATCCACAATGAGCAGTTCTTC.

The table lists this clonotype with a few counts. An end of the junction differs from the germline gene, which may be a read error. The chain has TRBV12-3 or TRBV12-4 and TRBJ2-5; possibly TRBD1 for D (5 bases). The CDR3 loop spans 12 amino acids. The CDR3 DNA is TGTGCCAGCAGGGGCGGCGACAGTCAAGTCCTCTTC. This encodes CASRGGDSQVLF.

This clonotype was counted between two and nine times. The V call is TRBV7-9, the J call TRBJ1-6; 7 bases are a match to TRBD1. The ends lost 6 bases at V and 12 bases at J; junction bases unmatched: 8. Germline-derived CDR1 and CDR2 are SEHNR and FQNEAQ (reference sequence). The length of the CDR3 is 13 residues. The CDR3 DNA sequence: TGTGCCAGCAGTGCCCTCACAGGGGAACCCCTCCACTTT. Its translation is CASSALTGEPLHF.

CDR3 bases: TGTGCCAGCAGCTTAGCTTGGACGAGCAGTGGGACCCAGTACTTC. This encodes CASSLAWTSSGTQYF. The V gene is TRBV7-9, the J gene TRBJ2-5; D is uncertain. Germline V lookup: CDR1 SEHNR, CDR2 FQNEAQ (reference sequence). Trimming stripped 0 bases from V and 7 bases from J, with 15 bases between. CDR3 length: 15 residues.